The T cell receptor (beta chain) described here comes from a study of human T cells and chemical hapten exposure. Whole-study findings and limits: Healthy people's immune response may differ from that of the donors, who had alopecia.

TCRdb fed the RACE reads into MiXCR, producing one record per CDR3 protein. The sample lists 70,000 to 80,000 distinct CDR3 sequences, 32% seen once, with 7.5% to 10% in the top ten. V shed 4 bases, J shed 0 bases, and the junction held 3 bases outside the gene matches. The germline V gene has CDR1 KGHDR and CDR2 SFDVKD. The CDR3 length is 16 residues. The time point: patch test 1, 2 weeks after DPC sensitization. Treatment indicated: therapeutic diphenylcyclopropenone sensitization with weekly scalp DPC. A remark on this clonotype: Antigen: not known.

V is TRBV24-1 and J is TRBJ2-3; TRBD2 matches 10 bases. The clonotype originates from a man in his forties or fifties with alopecia areata. Some clones in this sample may be carry-over from other donors' samples. Sample: whole blood, taken in connection with sensitization to the hapten diphenylcyclopropenone (DPC). The CDR3 spells CATSEELAGSTDTQYF. The CDR3 DNA follows: TGTGCCACCAGTGAAGAACTAGCGGGGAGCACAGATACGCAGTATTTT.